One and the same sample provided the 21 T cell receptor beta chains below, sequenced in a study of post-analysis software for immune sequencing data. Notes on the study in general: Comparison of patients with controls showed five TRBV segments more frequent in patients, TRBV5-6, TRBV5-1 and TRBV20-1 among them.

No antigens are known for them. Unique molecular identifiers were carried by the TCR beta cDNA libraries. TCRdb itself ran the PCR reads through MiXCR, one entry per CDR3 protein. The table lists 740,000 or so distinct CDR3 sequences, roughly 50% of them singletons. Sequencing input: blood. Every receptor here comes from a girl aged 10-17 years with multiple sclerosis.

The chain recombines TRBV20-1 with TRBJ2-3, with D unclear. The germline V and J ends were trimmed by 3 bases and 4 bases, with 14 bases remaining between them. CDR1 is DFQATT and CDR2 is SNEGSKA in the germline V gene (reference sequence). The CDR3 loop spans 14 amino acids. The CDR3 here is CSASPTADADTQYF. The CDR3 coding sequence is TGCAGTGCTAGTCCGACCGCAGACGCAGATACGCAGTATTTT.

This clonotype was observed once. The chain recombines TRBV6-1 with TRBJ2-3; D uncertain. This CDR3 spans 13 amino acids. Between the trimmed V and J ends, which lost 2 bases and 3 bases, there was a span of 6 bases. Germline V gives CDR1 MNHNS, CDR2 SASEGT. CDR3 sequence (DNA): TGTGCCAGCAGTGAAATGCAGACAGATACGCAGTATTTT. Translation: CASSEMQTDTQYF.

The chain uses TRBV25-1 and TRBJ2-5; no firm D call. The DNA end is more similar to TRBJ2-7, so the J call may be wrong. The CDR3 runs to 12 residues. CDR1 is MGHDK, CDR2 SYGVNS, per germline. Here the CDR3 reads CASNRVPGEQYF. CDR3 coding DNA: TGTGCCAGCAATCGGGTCCCGGGCGAGCAGTACTTC.

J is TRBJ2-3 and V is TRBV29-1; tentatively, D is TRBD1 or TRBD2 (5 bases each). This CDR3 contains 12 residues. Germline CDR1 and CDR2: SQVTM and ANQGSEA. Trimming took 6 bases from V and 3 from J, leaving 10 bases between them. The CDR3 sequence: CSVRDGTDTQYF. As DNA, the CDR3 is TGCAGCGTACGGGACGGAACAGATACGCAGTATTTT.

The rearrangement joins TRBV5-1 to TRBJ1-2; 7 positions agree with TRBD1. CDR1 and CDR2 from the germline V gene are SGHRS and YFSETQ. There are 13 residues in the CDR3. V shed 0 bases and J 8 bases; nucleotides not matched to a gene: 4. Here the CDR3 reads CASSLGTGVGYTF. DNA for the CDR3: TGCGCCAGCAGCTTGGGAACAGGGGTAGGCTACACCTTC.

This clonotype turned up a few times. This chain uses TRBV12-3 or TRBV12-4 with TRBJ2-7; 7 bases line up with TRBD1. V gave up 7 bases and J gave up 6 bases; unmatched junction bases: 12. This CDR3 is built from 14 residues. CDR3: CASTMATGIGEQYF. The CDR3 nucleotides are TGTGCCAGCACCATGGCGACAGGGATTGGCGAGCAGTACTTC.

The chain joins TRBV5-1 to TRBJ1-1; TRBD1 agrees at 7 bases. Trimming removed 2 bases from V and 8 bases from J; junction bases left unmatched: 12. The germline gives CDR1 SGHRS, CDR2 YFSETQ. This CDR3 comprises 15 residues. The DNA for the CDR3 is TGCGCCAGCAGCTTCGGGCAGGGGGTAGGGGAGGAAGCTTTCTTT. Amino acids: CASSFGQGVGEEAFF.

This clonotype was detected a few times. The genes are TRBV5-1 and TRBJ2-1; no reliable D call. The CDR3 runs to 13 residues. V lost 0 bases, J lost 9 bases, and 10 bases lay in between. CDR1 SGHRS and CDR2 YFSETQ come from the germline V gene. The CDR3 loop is CASSLDLLGEQFF. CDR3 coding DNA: TGCGCCAGCAGCTTGGACTTACTGGGTGAGCAGTTCTTC. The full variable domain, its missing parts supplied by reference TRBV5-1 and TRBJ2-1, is KAGVTQTPRYLIKTRGQQVTLSCSPISGHRSVSWYQQTPGQGLQFLFEYFSETQRNKGNFPGRFSGRQFSNSRSEMNVSTLELGDSALYLCASSLDLLGEQFFGPGTRLTVL.

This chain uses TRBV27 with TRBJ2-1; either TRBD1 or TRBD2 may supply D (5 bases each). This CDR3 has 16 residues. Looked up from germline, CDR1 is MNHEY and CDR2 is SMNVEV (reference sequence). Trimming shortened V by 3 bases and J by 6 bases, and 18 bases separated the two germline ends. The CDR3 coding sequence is TGTGCCAGCAGTTTTAATTCCGGGGCTAGGGGCAATGAGCAGTTCTTC. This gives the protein CASSFNSGARGNEQFF.

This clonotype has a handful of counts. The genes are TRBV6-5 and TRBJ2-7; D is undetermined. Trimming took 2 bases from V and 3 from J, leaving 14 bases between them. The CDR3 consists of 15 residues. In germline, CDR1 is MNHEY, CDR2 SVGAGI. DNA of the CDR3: TGTGCCAGCAGTTACCGCCGGTCCTCCCTCTACGAGCAGTACTTC. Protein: CASSYRRSSLYEQYF.

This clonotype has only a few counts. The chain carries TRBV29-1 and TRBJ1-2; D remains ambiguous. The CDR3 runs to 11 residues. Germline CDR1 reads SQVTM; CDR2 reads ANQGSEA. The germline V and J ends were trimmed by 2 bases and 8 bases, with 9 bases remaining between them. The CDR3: CSVEWVGGYTF. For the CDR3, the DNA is TGCAGCGTTGAATGGGTTGGGGGCTACACCTTC.

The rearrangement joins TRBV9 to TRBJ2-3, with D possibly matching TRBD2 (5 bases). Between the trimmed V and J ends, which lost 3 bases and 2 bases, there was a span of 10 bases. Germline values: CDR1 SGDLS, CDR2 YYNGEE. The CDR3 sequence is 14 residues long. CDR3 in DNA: TGTGCCAGCAGCGGTAGCGCCGCCACAGATACGCAGTATTTT. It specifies CASSGSAATDTQYF.

The CDR3 region has the DNA TGCGCCAGCAGCTTCAGCCCGACCCGTGACCTTAGTTCCTACGAGCAGTACTTC. Translated: CASSFSPTRDLSSYEQYF. The chain is built from TRBV5-1 and TRBJ2-7, with D unclear. The CDR3 loop spans 18 amino acids. V was clipped by 2 bases and J by 1 base, with 22 bases between them. Looked up from germline, CDR1 is SGHRS and CDR2 is YFSETQ.

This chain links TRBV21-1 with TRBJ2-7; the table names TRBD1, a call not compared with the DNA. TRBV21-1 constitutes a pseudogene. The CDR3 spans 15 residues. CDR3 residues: CASSPLDKLKDEQYF. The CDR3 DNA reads TGTGCCAGCAGCCCCCTCGACAAATTGAAGGACGAGCAGTACTTC.

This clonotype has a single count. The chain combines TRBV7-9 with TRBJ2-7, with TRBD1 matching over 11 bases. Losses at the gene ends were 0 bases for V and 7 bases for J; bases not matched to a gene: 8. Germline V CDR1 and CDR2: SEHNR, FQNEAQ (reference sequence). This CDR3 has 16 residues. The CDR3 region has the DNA TGTGCCAGCAGCTTAGCTTTTGGACAGGGGGCGGGTGAGCAGTACTTC. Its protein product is CASSLAFGQGAGEQYF.

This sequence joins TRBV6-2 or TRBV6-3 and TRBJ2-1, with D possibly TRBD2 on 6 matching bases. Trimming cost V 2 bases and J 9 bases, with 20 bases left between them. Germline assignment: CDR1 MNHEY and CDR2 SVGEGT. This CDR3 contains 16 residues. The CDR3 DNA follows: TGTGCCAGCAGTTACGGGTCGACTAGGGTACGGGCTGAGCAGTTCTTC. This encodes CASSYGSTRVRAEQFF.

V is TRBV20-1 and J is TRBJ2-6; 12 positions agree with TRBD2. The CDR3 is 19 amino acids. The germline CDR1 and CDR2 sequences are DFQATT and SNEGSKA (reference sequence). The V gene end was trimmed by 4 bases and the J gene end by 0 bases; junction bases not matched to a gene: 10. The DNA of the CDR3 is TGCAGTGCTATTACTAGGACTAGCGGGACAACCTCTGGGGCCAACGTCCTGACTTTC. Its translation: CSAITRTSGTTSGANVLTF.

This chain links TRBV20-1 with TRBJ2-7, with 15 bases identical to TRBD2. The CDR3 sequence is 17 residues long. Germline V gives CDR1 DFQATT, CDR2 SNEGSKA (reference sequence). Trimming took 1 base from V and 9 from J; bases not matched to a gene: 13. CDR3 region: CSARGVPGLAGGVGQYF. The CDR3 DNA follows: TGCAGTGCTAGAGGGGTCCCGGGACTAGCGGGAGGTGTCGGGCAGTACTTC.

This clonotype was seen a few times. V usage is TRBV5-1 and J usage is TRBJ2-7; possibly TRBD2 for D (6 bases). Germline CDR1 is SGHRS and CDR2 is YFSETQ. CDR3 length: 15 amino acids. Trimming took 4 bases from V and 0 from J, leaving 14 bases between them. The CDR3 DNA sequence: TGCGCCAGCAGCGTAGGGGACTGGAGCTCCTACGAGCAGTACTTC. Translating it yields CASSVGDWSSYEQYF.

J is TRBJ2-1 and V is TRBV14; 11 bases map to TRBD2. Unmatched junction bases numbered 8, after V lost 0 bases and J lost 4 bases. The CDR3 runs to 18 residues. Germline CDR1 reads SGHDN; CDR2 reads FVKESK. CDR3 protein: CASSQEASGRPIYNEQFF. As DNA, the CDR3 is TGTGCCAGCAGCCAAGAAGCTAGCGGGAGGCCCATATACAATGAGCAGTTCTTC.

This CDR3 is CSAGSAGGPSSYNEQFF. CDR3 nucleotide sequence: TGCAGTGCTGGGTCAGCGGGAGGGCCCAGCTCCTACAATGAGCAGTTCTTC. The chain has TRBV20-1 and TRBJ2-1; 10 bases fit TRBD2. Germline values: CDR1 DFQATT, CDR2 SNEGSKA (reference sequence). This CDR3 is built from 17 residues. Trimming removed 5 bases from V and 0 bases from J; junction bases left unmatched: 10.